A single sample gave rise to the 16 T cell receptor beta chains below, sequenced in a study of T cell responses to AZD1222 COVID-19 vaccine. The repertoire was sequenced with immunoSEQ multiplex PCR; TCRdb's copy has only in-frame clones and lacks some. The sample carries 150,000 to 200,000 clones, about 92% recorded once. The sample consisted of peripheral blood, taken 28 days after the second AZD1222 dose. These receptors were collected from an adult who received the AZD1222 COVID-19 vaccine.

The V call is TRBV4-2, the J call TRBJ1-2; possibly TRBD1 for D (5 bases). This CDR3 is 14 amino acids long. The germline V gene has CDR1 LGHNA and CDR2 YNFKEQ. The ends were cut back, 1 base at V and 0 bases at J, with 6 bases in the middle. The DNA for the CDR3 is TGTGCCAGCAGCCAAGGAGGGGCTAACTATGGCTACACCTTC. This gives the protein CASSQGGANYGYTF.

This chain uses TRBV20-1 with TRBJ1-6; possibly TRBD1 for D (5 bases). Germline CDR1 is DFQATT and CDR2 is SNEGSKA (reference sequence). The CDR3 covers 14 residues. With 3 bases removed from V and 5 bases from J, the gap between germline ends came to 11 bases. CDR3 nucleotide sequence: TGCAGTGCTAGTGGCCCGGGGGATAATTCACCCCTCCACTTT. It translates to CSASGPGDNSPLHF.

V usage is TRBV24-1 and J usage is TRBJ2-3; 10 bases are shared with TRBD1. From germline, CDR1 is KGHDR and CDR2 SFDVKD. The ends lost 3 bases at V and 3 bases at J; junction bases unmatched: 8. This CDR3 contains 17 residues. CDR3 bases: TGTGCCACCAGTGATGCGGGACAGGGGTTAGGTACAGATACGCAGTATTTT. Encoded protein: CATSDAGQGLGTDTQYF.

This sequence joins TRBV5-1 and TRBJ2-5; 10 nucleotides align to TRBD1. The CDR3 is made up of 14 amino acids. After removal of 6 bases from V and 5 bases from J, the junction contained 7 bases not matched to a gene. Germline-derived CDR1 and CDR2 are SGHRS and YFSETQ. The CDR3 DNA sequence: TGCGCCAGCACCCGACAGGGGGCGGGTGAGACCCAGTACTTC. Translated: CASTRQGAGETQYF.

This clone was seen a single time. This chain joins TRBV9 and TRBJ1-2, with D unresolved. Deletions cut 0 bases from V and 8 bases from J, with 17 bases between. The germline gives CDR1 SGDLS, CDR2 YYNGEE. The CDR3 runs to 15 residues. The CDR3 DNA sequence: TGTGCCAGCAGCGTAGATCTTAGGGCATTATTAGGCTACACCTTC. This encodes CASSVDLRALLGYTF.

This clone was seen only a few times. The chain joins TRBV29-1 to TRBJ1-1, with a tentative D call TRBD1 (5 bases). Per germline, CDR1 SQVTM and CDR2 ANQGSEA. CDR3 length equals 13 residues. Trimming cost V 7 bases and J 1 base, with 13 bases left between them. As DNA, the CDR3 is TGCAGCGGGACGTACAGGCAGAACACTGAAGCTTTCTTT. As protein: CSGTYRQNTEAFF.

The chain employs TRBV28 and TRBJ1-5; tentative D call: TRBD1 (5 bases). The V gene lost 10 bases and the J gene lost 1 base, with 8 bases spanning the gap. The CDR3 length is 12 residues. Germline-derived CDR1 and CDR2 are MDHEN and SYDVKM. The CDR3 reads CATRQSNQPQHF. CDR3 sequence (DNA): TGTGCCACCCGACAGAGCAATCAGCCCCAGCATTTT.

The CDR3 DNA follows: TGTGCCAGCTCACCATCATCCCAAGCTGGAAACACCATATATTTT. Translating it yields CASSPSSQAGNTIYF. The rearrangement joins TRBV18 to TRBJ1-3, with D unresolved. Looked up from germline, CDR1 is KGHSH and CDR2 is LQKENI. The CDR3 has 15 residues. V was cut by 2 bases and J by 2 bases, with 10 bases left in between.

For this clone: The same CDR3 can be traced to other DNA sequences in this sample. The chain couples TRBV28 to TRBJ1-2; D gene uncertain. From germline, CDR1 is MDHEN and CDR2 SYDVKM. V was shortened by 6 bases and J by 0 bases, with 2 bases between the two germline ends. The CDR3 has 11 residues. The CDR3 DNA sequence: TGTGCCAGCAGAACTAACTATGGCTACACCTTC. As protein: CASRTNYGYTF.

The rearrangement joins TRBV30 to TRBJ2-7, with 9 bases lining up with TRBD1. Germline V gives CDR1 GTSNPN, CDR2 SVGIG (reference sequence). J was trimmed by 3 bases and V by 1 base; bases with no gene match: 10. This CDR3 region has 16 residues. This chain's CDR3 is CAWSETGTGNYYEQYF. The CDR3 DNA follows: TGTGCCTGGAGTGAGACCGGGACAGGGAATTACTACGAGCAGTACTTC.

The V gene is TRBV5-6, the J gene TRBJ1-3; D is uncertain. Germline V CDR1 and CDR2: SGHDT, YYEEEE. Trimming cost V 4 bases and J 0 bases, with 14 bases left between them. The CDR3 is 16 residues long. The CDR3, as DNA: TGTGCCAGCAGCCAGGTTACTGGGCGCTCTGGAAACACCATATATTTT. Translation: CASSQVTGRSGNTIYF.

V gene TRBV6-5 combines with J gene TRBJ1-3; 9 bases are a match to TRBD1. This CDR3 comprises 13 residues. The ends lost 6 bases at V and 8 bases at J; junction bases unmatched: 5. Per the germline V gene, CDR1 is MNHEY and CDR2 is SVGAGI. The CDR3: CASSSDRGDTIYF. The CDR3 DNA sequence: TGTGCCAGCAGCTCGGACAGGGGTGACACCATATATTTT.

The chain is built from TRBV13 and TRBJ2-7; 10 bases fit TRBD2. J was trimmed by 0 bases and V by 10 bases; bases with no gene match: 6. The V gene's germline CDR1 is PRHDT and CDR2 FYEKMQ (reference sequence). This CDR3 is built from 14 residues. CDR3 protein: CATELAGSSYEQYF. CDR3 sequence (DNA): TGTGCCACTGAACTAGCGGGGAGCTCCTACGAGCAGTACTTC.

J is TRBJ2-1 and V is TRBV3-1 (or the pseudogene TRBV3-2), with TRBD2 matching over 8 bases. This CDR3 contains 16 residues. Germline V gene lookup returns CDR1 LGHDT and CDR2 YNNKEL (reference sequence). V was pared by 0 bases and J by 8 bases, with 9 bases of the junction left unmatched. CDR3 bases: TGTGCCAGCAGCCAAGATAATGGACTAGCTGCGTATGAGCAGTTCTTC. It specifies CASSQDNGLAAYEQFF.

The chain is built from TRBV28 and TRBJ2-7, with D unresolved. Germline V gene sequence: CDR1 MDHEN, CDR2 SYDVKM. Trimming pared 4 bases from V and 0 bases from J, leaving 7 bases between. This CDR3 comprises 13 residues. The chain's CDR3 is CASSSPGSYEQYF. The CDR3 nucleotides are TGTGCCAGCAGTTCACCGGGCTCCTACGAGCAGTACTTC.

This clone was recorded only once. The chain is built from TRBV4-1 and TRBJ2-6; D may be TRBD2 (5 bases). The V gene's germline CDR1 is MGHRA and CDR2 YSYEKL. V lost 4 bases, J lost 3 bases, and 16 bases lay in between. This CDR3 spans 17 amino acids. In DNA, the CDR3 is TGCGCCAGCAGCCGGGATAAGCGGCAGGTTGGGGCCAACGTCCTGACTTTC. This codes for CASSRDKRQVGANVLTF.